These 7 T cell receptor beta chains originate from one sample sequenced in a study of blood T cell repertoires in COVID-19. Assay: immunoSEQ multiplex PCR; the TCRdb copy retains only in-frame clones and omits some. The table has roughly 160,000 clones, roughly 88% seen once. Sequencing was carried out using peripheral blood. The receptors here all came from a man aged 18 to 29 with COVID-19, enrolled during active disease.

The rearrangement links TRBV4-1 to TRBJ1-5; 9 bases fit TRBD1. This CDR3 contains 19 residues. The junction had 19 bases not matched to a gene; V was cut back by 6 bases and J by 4 bases. In germline, CDR1 is MGHRA, CDR2 YSYEKL. CDR3: CASSLRVPGQGRDNQPQHF. The CDR3, as DNA: TGCGCCAGCAGTCTCAGAGTCCCGGGACAGGGTCGGGATAATCAGCCCCAGCATTTT.

V is TRBV28 and J is TRBJ2-7; the D is unclear. The CDR3 is made up of 10 amino acids. Germline values: CDR1 MDHEN, CDR2 SYDVKM. V was cut by 5 bases and J by 4 bases, with 3 bases left in between. CDR3 residues: CASSTYEQYF. CDR3 sequence (DNA): TGTGCCAGCAGTACATACGAGCAGTACTTC. The full variable domain, rest sourced from reference TRBV28 and TRBJ2-7, is DVKVTQSSRYLVKRTGEKVFLECVQDMDHENMFWYRQDPGLGLRLIYFSYDVKMKEKGDIPEGYSVSREKKERFSLILESASTNQTSMYLCASSTYEQYFGPGTRLTVT.

This chain links TRBV5-1 with TRBJ2-7; 11 bases line up with TRBD2. The CDR3 totals 18 residues. Germline lookup yields CDR1 SGHRS and CDR2 YFSETQ. V lost 1 base and J lost 4; bases outside the gene matches: 13. The CDR3 DNA is TGCGCCAGCAGCTTGCCGGGCACACTAGCGGGAGCACGGTACGAGCAGTACTTC. Its protein product is CASSLPGTLAGARYEQYF.

The rearrangement uses TRBV4-3 and TRBJ1-2, with TRBD1 as a possible D gene (6 bases). Germline lookup yields CDR1 LGHNA and CDR2 YSLEER. This CDR3 is built from 14 residues. V was pared by 5 bases and J by 2 bases, with 12 bases between. The CDR3 DNA is TGCGCCAGCAGCTACGTACAGGGAAACTATGGCTACACCTTC. This translates into CASSYVQGNYGYTF.

The chain couples TRBV27 to TRBJ1-6, with 9 bases identical to TRBD1. V gave up 6 bases and J gave up 13 bases; unmatched junction bases: 10. Germline V gene lookup returns CDR1 MNHEY and CDR2 SMNVEV (reference sequence). The CDR3 has 14 residues. The CDR3 region is CASSYGDRVPPLHF. CDR3 nucleotide sequence: TGTGCCAGCAGCTATGGGGACAGGGTCCCGCCCCTCCACTTT.

The V gene is TRBV28, the J gene TRBJ1-5; TRBD1 matches at 8 bases. The CDR3 runs to 15 residues. The V segment lost 6 bases and the J segment 0 bases; nucleotides outside the gene matches: 4. In germline, CDR1 is MDHEN, CDR2 SYDVKM. CDR3 nucleotide sequence: TGTGCCAGCAGGTACAGGGGGTATAGCAATCAGCCCCAGCATTTT. Translating gives CASRYRGYSNQPQHF. The full variable domain, rest sourced from reference TRBV28 and TRBJ1-5, is DVKVTQSSRYLVKRTGEKVFLECVQDMDHENMFWYRQDPGLGLRLIYFSYDVKMKEKGDIPEGYSVSREKKERFSLILESASTNQTSMYLCASRYRGYSNQPQHFGDGTRLSIL.

The rearrangement links TRBV18 to TRBJ1-5, with 9 bases aligning to TRBD1. The germline CDR1 and CDR2 sequences are KGHSH and LQKENI. This CDR3 has 14 residues. V was pared by 5 bases and J by 4 bases, with 3 bases of the junction left unmatched. This CDR3 reads CASSTTGGNQPQHF. The CDR3 DNA reads TGTGCCAGCTCAACGACAGGGGGAAATCAGCCCCAGCATTTT.